The 17 T cell receptor beta chains in this list originate from one sample, sequenced in a study of OX40 agonist ivuxolimab in advanced cancers. Receptor libraries were prepared by the immunoSEQ multiplex PCR assay. TCRdb took this table from immuneACCESS and kept in-frame rearrangements with V and J called. Such tables lack part of the clones; where checked against another copy, unresolved V genes explain under half of the gap, and the rest is unexplained. This sample is represented by approximately 91,000 clones; approximately 89% of them were singletons. 3.5% to 5.5% of the sample rests with the top ten. The sample in question was CD4+ or CD8+ T cells sorted from blood, obtained in a trial of the OX40 agonist ivuxolimab. These TCRs come from an adult with an advanced solid tumor such as melanoma, head and neck, liver or kidney cancer.

The chain employs TRBV28 and TRBJ2-7, with 14 bases aligning to TRBD2. The CDR3 totals 17 residues. From germline, CDR1 is MDHEN and CDR2 SYDVKM. The V segment lost 5 bases and the J segment 0 bases; nucleotides outside the gene matches: 6. The CDR3 coding sequence is TGTGCCAGCAGTCCCTGGGGGACTAGCGGGAGCTCCTACGAGCAGTACTTC. Its translation is CASSPWGTSGSSYEQYF.

This clone was counted a single time. The chain employs TRBV6-1 and TRBJ1-1, with D hard to call. Per the germline V gene, CDR1 is MNHNS and CDR2 is SASEGT. V dropped 5 bases and J dropped 4 bases, with 11 bases sitting between them. The CDR3 is 13 residues long. CDR3 DNA: TGTGCCAGCAGTAATGGAGCGGGCACTGAAGCTTTCTTT. Its protein product is CASSNGAGTEAFF.

This chain uses TRBV2 with TRBJ2-5; weak D call: TRBD2 (5 bases). CDR1 SNHLY and CDR2 FYNNEI come from the germline V gene. The CDR3 consists of 12 residues. The V gene lost 6 bases and the J gene lost 0 bases, with 5 bases spanning the gap. The CDR3 DNA reads TGTGCCAGCAGGACTAACCAAGAGACCCAGTACTTC. Translating it yields CASRTNQETQYF.

The chain has TRBV19 and TRBJ2-1; D is unresolved. CDR1 and CDR2 from the germline V gene are LNHDA and SQIVND (reference sequence). V dropped 4 bases and J dropped 5 bases, with 6 bases sitting between them. There are 12 residues in the CDR3. The CDR3 DNA is TGTGCCAGTAGTACCTTAAACAATGAGCAGTTCTTC. This codes for CASSTLNNEQFF.

A few counts support this clone. The chain carries TRBV12-5 and TRBJ1-1, with D possibly being TRBD1 (5 bases). This CDR3 is built from 12 residues. V lost 8 bases and J 11 bases, leaving 18 bases between the germline ends. Germline V gene lookup returns CDR1 LGHNT and CDR2 FRNRAP. The CDR3 loop reads CASLPGHPHAFF. DNA of the CDR3: TGTGCTAGTCTCCCTGGACACCCACATGCTTTCTTT.

Turning to this clone: The junction departs from germline at one end; a sequencing error may be responsible. The chain employs TRBV7-7 and TRBJ2-3; 10 nucleotides match TRBD1. The CDR3 is made up of 14 amino acids. Germline loops: CDR1 SSHAT, CDR2 FNYEAQ (reference sequence). The CDR3 spells CASSPGTGADTQYF. The CDR3 DNA reads TGTGCTAGCAGCCCCGGGACAGGGGCCGATACGCAGTATTTT.

The rearrangement joins TRBV7-3 to TRBJ2-7; 13 bases are a match to TRBD2. The CDR3 loop spans 15 amino acids. V lost 5 bases to trimming and J lost 6 bases; unmatched junction nucleotides: 7. CDR1 and CDR2 (germline): SGHTA, FQGTGA. The CDR3 loop reads CASSLGLAGVSEQYF. CDR3 bases: TGTGCCAGCAGCCTCGGACTAGCGGGAGTTTCCGAGCAGTACTTC.

The chain carries TRBV11-3 and TRBJ1-5, with D maybe TRBD1 (6 bases). CDR3 size: 13 residues. V dropped 3 bases and J dropped 5 bases, with 8 bases sitting between them. In germline, CDR1 is SGHNT, CDR2 YENEEA. As DNA, the CDR3 is TGTGCCAGCAGCTTTGCAGGGGATCAGCCCCAGCATTTT. Translating gives CASSFAGDQPQHF.

This sequence joins TRBV15 and TRBJ2-4; weak D call: TRBD1 (8 bases). Trimming pared 4 bases from V and 8 bases from J, leaving 12 bases between. The CDR3 has 13 amino acids. Germline V CDR1 and CDR2: LNHNV, YYDKDF (reference sequence). The CDR3, as DNA: TGTGCCACCAGCATCACAGGGGGGGACATTCAGTACTTC. As protein: CATSITGGDIQYF.

This chain joins TRBV10-3 and TRBJ2-1; D is possibly TRBD2 (5 bases). In germline, CDR1 is ENHRY, CDR2 SYGVKD. Trimming took 7 bases from V and 1 from J, leaving 14 bases between them. The CDR3 runs to 15 residues. Written as DNA, the CDR3 is TGTGCCATCAATCGCCGGGAAAATTCCTACAATGAGCAGTTCTTC. Translated: CAINRRENSYNEQFF.

This clone occurred once. The chain combines TRBV5-8 with TRBJ2-1; D ambiguous. Between the trimmed V and J ends, which lost 2 bases and 2 bases, there was a span of 11 bases. Germline CDR1 reads SGHTS; CDR2 reads YDEGEE. This CDR3 is 15 amino acids long. This CDR3 is CASSFLPSTYNEQFF. The CDR3 DNA reads as TGTGCCAGCAGCTTCTTACCGTCCACCTACAATGAGCAGTTCTTC.

In regard to this clone: Germline and junction disagree at one end, which may indicate a read error. The chain employs TRBV7-7 and TRBJ2-1; the D is unclear. Germline V gene sequence: CDR1 SSHAT, CDR2 FNYEAQ (reference sequence). CDR3 length: 16 residues. The CDR3 sequence is CASSPGVAQIHNEQFF. CDR3 nucleotides: TGTGCTAGCAGCCCCGGAGTTGCCCAGATTCACAATGAGCAGTTCTTC.

CDR3: CAIRGAAGGSGANVLTF. The CDR3 coding sequence is TGTGCCATCAGGGGCGCGGCGGGAGGATCCGGGGCCAACGTCCTGACTTTC. V gene TRBV10-3 combines with J gene TRBJ2-6; TRBD2 matches at 8 bases. The CDR3 sequence is 17 residues long. Germline trimming cut 6 bases from V and 4 bases from J; bases unmatched to any gene: 11. Germline CDR1 and CDR2: ENHRY and SYGVKD.

The V gene is TRBV6-5, the J gene TRBJ1-2; no clear D gene. CDR1 MNHEY and CDR2 SVGAGI come from the germline V gene. Trimming stripped 5 bases from V and 7 bases from J, with 8 bases between. This CDR3 has 11 amino acids. The CDR3 nucleotides read TGTGCCAGCAGTACGAGGGTTGGCTACACCTTC. It encodes CASSTRVGYTF.

The chain links TRBV27 to TRBJ1-2; the D gene is possibly TRBD1 (6 bases). The CDR3 is 14 residues long. Trimming pared 3 bases from V and 1 base from J, leaving 9 bases between. Germline lookup yields CDR1 MNHEY and CDR2 SMNVEV (reference sequence). The CDR3 region is CASSFGRGNYGYTF. Here the CDR3 DNA reads TGTGCCAGCAGTTTCGGCAGGGGTAACTATGGCTACACCTTC.

The CDR3 loop is CASSQSRTGRTYEQYF. CDR3 sequence (DNA): TGTGCCAGCAGCCAGTCGCGGACAGGCCGAACCTACGAGCAGTACTTC. This chain joins TRBV7-9 and TRBJ2-7; 7 nucleotides align to TRBD1. Germline loops: CDR1 SEHNR, CDR2 FQNEAQ (reference sequence). The CDR3 runs to 16 residues. The V gene end was trimmed by 5 bases and the J gene end by 2 bases; junction bases not matched to a gene: 12.

The V call is TRBV5-1, the J call TRBJ1-2; D is perhaps TRBD1 (5 bases). CDR1 is SGHRS, CDR2 YFSETQ, per germline. V lost 0 bases and J lost 8, with 20 bases in between. The CDR3 has 16 residues. This chain's CDR3 is CASSLVGQTAHRGYTF. CDR3 coding DNA: TGCGCCAGCAGCTTGGTGGGGCAGACAGCCCATCGGGGCTACACCTTC. The whole variable domain, filled in from reference TRBV5-1 and TRBJ1-2, reads KAGVTQTPRYLIKTRGQQVTLSCSPISGHRSVSWYQQTPGQGLQFLFEYFSETQRNKGNFPGRFSGRQFSNSRSEMNVSTLELGDSALYLCASSLVGQTAHRGYTFGSGTRLTVV.